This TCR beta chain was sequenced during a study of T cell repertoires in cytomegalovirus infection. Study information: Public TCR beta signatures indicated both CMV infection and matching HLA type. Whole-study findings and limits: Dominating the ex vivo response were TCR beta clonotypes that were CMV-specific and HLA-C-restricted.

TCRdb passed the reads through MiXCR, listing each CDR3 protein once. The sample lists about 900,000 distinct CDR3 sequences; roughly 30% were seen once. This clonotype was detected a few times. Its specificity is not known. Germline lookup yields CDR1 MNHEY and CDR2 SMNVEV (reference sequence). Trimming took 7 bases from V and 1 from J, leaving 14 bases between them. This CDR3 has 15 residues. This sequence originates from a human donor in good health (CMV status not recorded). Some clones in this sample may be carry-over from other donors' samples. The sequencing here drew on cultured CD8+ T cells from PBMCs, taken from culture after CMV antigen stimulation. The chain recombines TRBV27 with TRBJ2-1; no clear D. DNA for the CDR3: TGTGCCAGCACCCTCGACGGGTCTTCCTACAATGAGCAGTTCTTC. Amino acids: CASTLDGSSYNEQFF.